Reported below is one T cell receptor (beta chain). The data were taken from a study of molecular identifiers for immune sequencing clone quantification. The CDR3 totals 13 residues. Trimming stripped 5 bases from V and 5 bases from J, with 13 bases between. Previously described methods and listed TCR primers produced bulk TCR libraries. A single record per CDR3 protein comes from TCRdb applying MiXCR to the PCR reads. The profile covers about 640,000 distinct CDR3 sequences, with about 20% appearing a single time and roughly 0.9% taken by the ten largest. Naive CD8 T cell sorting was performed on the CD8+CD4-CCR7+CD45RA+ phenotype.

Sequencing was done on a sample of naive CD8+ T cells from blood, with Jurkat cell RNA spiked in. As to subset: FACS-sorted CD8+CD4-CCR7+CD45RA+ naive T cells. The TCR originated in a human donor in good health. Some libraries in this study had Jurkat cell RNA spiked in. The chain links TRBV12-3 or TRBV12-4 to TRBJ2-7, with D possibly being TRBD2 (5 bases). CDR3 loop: CASSPNAGDEQYF. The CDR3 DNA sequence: TGTGCCAGCAGTCCTAACGCCGGGGACGAGCAGTACTTC.